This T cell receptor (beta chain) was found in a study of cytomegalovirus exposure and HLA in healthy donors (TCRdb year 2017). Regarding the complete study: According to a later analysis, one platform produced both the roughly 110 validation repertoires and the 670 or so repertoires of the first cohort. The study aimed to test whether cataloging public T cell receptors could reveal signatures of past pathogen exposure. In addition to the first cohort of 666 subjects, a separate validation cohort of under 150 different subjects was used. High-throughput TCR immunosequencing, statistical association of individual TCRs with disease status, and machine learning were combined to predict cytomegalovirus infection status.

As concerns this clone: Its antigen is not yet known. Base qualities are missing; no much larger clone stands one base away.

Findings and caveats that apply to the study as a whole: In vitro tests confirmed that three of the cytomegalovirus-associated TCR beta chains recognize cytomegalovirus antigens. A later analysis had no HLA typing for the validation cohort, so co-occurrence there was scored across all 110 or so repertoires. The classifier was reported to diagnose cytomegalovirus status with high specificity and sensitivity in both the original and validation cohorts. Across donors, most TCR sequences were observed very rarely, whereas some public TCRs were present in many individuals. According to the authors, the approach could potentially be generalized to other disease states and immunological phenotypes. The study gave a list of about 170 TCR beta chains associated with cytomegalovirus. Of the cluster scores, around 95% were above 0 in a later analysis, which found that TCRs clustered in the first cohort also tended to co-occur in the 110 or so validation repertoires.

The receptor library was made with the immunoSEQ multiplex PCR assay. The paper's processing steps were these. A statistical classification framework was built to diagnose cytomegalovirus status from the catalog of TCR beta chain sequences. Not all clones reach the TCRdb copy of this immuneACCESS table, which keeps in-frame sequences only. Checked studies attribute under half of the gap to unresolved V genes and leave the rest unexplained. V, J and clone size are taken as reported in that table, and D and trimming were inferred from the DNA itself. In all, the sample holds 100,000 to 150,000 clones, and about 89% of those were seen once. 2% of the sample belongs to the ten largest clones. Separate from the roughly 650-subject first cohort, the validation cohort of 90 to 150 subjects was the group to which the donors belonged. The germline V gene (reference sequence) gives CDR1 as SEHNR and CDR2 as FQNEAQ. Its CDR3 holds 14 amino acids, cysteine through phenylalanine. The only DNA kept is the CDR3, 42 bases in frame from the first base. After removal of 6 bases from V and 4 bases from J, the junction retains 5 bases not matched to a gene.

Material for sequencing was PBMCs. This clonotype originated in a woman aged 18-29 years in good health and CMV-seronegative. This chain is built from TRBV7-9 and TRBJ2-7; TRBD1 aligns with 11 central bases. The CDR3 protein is CASRAGTGGYEQYF. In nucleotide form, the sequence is TGTGCCAGCAGGGCCGGGACAGGGGGGTACGAGCAGTACTTC.